These 4 T cell receptor beta chains were all obtained from the same sample, sequenced in a study of blood T cells in healthy people across ages. Sample-barcoded 5' priming and a J-beta primer mix drove a second PCR of 7 to 11 cycles. TCRdb independently ran MiXCR on the 5' RACE reads; one entry per CDR3 protein. Among over a million distinct CDR3 sequences, 59% were seen once, and the ten largest hold 6.7%. Sequencing was performed on blood. The origin of the receptors is a man between 18 and 35 years old in good health.

V gene TRBV7-9 combines with J gene TRBJ2-4; D may be TRBD2 (6 bases). The end of the DNA is better explained by TRBJ2-7, so the J call may be wrong. The germline V gene has CDR1 SEHNR and CDR2 FQNEAQ (reference sequence). This CDR3 is built from 12 residues. The CDR3 loop reads CASSGGVFEQYF. CDR3 sequence (DNA): TGTGCCAGCAGCGGCGGGGTCTTCGAGCAGTACTTC.

The chain couples TRBV2 to TRBJ1-5; weak D call: TRBD1 (5 bases). Per germline, CDR1 SNHLY and CDR2 FYNNEI. The CDR3 loop spans 16 amino acids. The V gene lost 1 base and the J gene lost 3 bases, with 13 bases spanning the gap. The CDR3 nucleotides are TGTGCCAGCAGTGAAGACCCGTTACAGGTCAATCAGCCCCAGCATTTT. It specifies CASSEDPLQVNQPQHF.

The chain carries TRBV7-2 and TRBJ2-1; D assignment may be TRBD1 or TRBD2 (6 bases each). There are 15 residues in the CDR3. V was clipped by 3 bases and J by 4 bases, with 13 bases between them. Germline CDR1 reads SGHTA; CDR2 reads FQGNSA. For the CDR3, the DNA is TGTGCCAGCAGCTTCATCGGGGGCTATTACAATGAGCAGTTCTTC. It translates to CASSFIGGYYNEQFF.

This clonotype was detected a few times. This chain connects TRBV4-2 to TRBJ1-4; 9 bases align to TRBD1. The CDR3 totals 16 residues. Germline CDR1 is LGHNA and CDR2 is YNFKEQ. After removal of 0 bases from V and 7 bases from J, the junction contained 6 bases not matched to a gene. Here the CDR3 reads CASSQEGQGWGEKLFF. DNA for the CDR3: TGTGCCAGCAGCCAAGAGGGACAGGGATGGGGTGAAAAACTGTTTTTT.